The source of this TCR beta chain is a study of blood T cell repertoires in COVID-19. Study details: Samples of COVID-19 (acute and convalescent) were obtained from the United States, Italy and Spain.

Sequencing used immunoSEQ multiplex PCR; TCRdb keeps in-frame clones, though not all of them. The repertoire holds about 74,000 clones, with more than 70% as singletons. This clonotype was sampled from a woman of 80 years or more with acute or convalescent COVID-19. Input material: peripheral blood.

CDR3 DNA sequence: TGTGCCAGCAGGCGGGAAGGGGCCGACTATGGCTACACCTTC. Its protein product is CASRREGADYGYTF. The chain is built from TRBV7-9 and TRBJ1-2; perhaps TRBD1 as D (5 bases). The CDR3 is 14 residues long. Deletions cut 6 bases from V and 3 bases from J, with 14 bases between. Germline-derived CDR1 and CDR2 are SEHNR and FQNEAQ (reference sequence).